Following are 32 T cell receptor beta chains from one sample sequenced in a study of blood T cell repertoires in COVID-19. Generated by immunoSEQ multiplex PCR, the TCRdb table keeps only in-frame clones and is missing some. The sample yields roughly 410,000 clones, roughly 90% seen once. Sequenced sample: peripheral blood. Receptor source: a man in his forties with acute or convalescent COVID-19.

CDR3 sequence (DNA): TGTGCTAGTGGTTCAGCAAGGGGGGGAGGCAATCAGCCCCAGCATTTT. It specifies CASGSARGGGNQPQHF. V usage is TRBV12-5 and J usage is TRBJ1-5; D may be TRBD1 (6 bases). Trimming stripped 4 bases from V and 2 bases from J, with 15 bases between. The CDR3 spans 16 residues. CDR1 is LGHNT, CDR2 FRNRAP, per germline.

The rearrangement uses TRBV5-8 and TRBJ2-3; TRBD2 matches 9 bases. The CDR3 extends over 16 amino acids. J was trimmed by 3 bases and V by 0 bases; bases with no gene match: 5. The germline gives CDR1 SGHTS, CDR2 YDEGEE. The CDR3 loop reads CASSLGAGGPTDTQYF. CDR3 nucleotides: TGTGCCAGCAGCTTGGGGGCGGGGGGGCCAACAGATACGCAGTATTTT. The whole variable domain, filled in from reference TRBV5-8 and TRBJ2-3, reads EAGVTQSPTHLIKTRGQQATLRCSPISGHTSVYWYQQALGLGLQFLLWYDEGEERNRGNFPPRFSGRQFPNYSSELNVNALELEDSALYLCASSLGAGGPTDTQYFGPGTRLTVL.

This chain joins TRBV30 and TRBJ2-1; D unresolved. The CDR3 is made up of 12 amino acids. V was clipped by 2 bases and J by 2 bases, with 4 bases between them. Germline lookup yields CDR1 GTSNPN and CDR2 SVGIG (reference sequence). The CDR3 loop is CAWSQTYNEQFF. CDR3 sequence (DNA): TGTGCCTGGAGTCAAACCTACAATGAGCAGTTCTTC.

The rearrangement joins TRBV5-4 to TRBJ2-5; D call uncertain. This CDR3 region has 13 residues. Per the germline V gene, CDR1 is SGHNT and CDR2 is YYREEE (reference sequence). The V end lost 4 bases, the J end lost 2 bases, and 9 bases lay between the germline ends. The CDR3 region has the DNA TGTGCCAGCAGCCTCGAGATACAAGAGACCCAGTACTTC. Its protein product is CASSLEIQETQYF.

This chain uses TRBV10-3 with TRBJ2-7; TRBD1 aligns across 9 bases. After removal of 0 bases from V and 8 bases from J, the junction contained 11 bases not matched to a gene. Per the germline V gene, CDR1 is ENHRY and CDR2 is SYGVKD. The CDR3 runs to 16 residues. The CDR3 nucleotides are TGTGCCATCAGTGAGTCCTCCCGGACAGGGGATTATAAGCAGTACTTC. Translated: CAISESSRTGDYKQYF.

The genes are TRBV5-1 and TRBJ2-1; TRBD2 matches 13 bases. CDR1 and CDR2 from the germline V gene are SGHRS and YFSETQ. CDR3 length: 17 amino acids. V was pared by 1 base and J by 8 bases, with 9 bases of the junction left unmatched. CDR3 in amino acids: CASSLTSGRGGNDEQFF. The CDR3 DNA is TGCGCCAGCAGCTTGACTAGCGGGAGGGGGGGTAACGATGAGCAGTTCTTC. The full variable domain, its missing parts supplied by reference TRBV5-1 and TRBJ2-1, is KAGVTQTPRYLIKTRGQQVTLSCSPISGHRSVSWYQQTPGQGLQFLFEYFSETQRNKGNFPGRFSGRQFSNSRSEMNVSTLELGDSALYLCASSLTSGRGGNDEQFFGPGTRLTVL.

This chain links TRBV4-2 with TRBJ1-4; the D gene is possibly TRBD1 (6 bases). Trimming pared 4 bases from V and 7 bases from J, leaving 16 bases between. This CDR3 comprises 15 residues. Germline CDR1 is LGHNA and CDR2 is YNFKEQ. The CDR3 coding sequence is TGTGCCAGCAGCCGAACAGAGGACAGTCCTGAAAAACTGTTTTTT. It codes for CASSRTEDSPEKLFF.

The chain employs TRBV6-1 and TRBJ1-1, with D perhaps matching TRBD1 (5 bases). CDR3 size: 13 residues. V gave up 2 bases and J gave up 8 bases, with 12 bases separating them. CDR1 is MNHNS, CDR2 SASEGT, per germline. The CDR3 spells CASSEISTAEAFF. CDR3 coding DNA: TGTGCCAGCAGTGAAATCTCGACAGCCGAAGCTTTCTTT.

J is TRBJ1-4 and V is TRBV5-5; D remains ambiguous. Trimming took 4 bases from V and 7 from J, leaving 14 bases between them. This CDR3 has 14 residues. Germline CDR1 SGHKS, CDR2 YYEKEE (reference sequence). The CDR3 sequence is CASSPLMRSEKLFF. The CDR3 nucleotides are TGTGCCAGCAGCCCCCTTATGAGGAGTGAAAAACTGTTTTTT.

The sample holds one count of this clone. The V and J genes are TRBV5-1 and TRBJ2-5; 9 nucleotides line up with TRBD1. There are 15 residues in the CDR3. Looked up from germline, CDR1 is SGHRS and CDR2 is YFSETQ. Trimming removed 0 bases from V and 5 bases from J; junction bases left unmatched: 5. CDR3 nucleotide sequence: TGCGCCAGCAGCTTGGACAGGGGGCTATCGGAGACCCAGTACTTC. Translating it yields CASSLDRGLSETQYF.

The chain combines TRBV14 with TRBJ1-4; no reliable D call. From germline, CDR1 is SGHDN and CDR2 FVKESK. There are 14 residues in the CDR3. The V end was cut by 4 bases, the J end by 10 bases, with 16 bases between. CDR3 sequence reads: CASSPGGRGGKLFF. In nucleotides, the CDR3 is TGTGCCAGCAGCCCGGGCGGGAGAGGCGGAAAACTGTTTTTT.

The V gene is TRBV30, the J gene TRBJ1-4; the D gene is possibly TRBD1 (5 bases). The V gene's germline CDR1 is GTSNPN and CDR2 SVGIG (reference sequence). The CDR3 sequence is 16 residues long. The V end lost 0 bases, the J end lost 0 bases, and 11 bases lay between the germline ends. The chain's CDR3 is CAWSVPGVATNEKLFF. For the CDR3, the DNA is TGTGCCTGGAGTGTACCGGGGGTAGCAACTAATGAAAAACTGTTTTTT.

V is TRBV6-6 and J is TRBJ1-6; D gene unclear. Germline lookup yields CDR1 MNHNY and CDR2 SVGAGI (reference sequence). V was trimmed by 6 bases and J by 7 bases, leaving 13 bases between them. This CDR3 has 14 residues. In nucleotides, the CDR3 is TGTGCCAGCAGAGATGGACTGGACAATTCACCCCTCCACTTT. This codes for CASRDGLDNSPLHF.

The chain links TRBV29-1 to TRBJ2-1, with a possible D match to TRBD2 (6 bases). V was trimmed by 7 bases and J by 6 bases, leaving 16 bases between them. The CDR3 sequence is 13 residues long. Germline CDR1 SQVTM, CDR2 ANQGSEA. CDR3 sequence (DNA): TGCAGCGCGGCCTCTAGCGCTAGCAATGAGCAGTTCTTC. Translated, it gives CSAASSASNEQFF.

The chain couples TRBV10-3 to TRBJ2-3; 12 bases are a match to TRBD1. The CDR3 runs 17 residues. Germline assignment: CDR1 ENHRY and CDR2 SYGVKD. J was trimmed by 6 bases and V by 3 bases; bases with no gene match: 10. Here the CDR3 DNA reads TGTGCCATCAGTGATTCAGGGACAGGGGGCCCTCAGGATACGCAGTATTTT. Translation gives CAISDSGTGGPQDTQYF.

Concerning this clone: This CDR3 is also generated by other DNA sequences in the sample. V and J are TRBV18 and TRBJ1-1; TRBD1 is a possible D gene (5 bases). Germline V gene sequence: CDR1 KGHSH, CDR2 LQKENI. V lost 0 bases, J lost 2 bases, and 10 bases lay in between. This CDR3 has 15 amino acids. The chain's CDR3 is CASSPPKGVNTEAFF. Here the CDR3 DNA reads TGTGCCAGCTCACCACCGAAAGGGGTCAACACTGAAGCTTTCTTT.

CDR3 bases: TGTGCCAGCAGCCCAGGGACAGAAACGGTCCGGGATTCACCCCTCCACTTT. It specifies CASSPGTETVRDSPLHF. This chain links TRBV5-4 with TRBJ1-6, with 7 nucleotides matching TRBD1. J was trimmed by 8 bases and V by 4 bases; bases with no gene match: 15. Per germline, CDR1 SGHNT and CDR2 YYREEE (reference sequence). This CDR3 comprises 17 residues.

The genes are TRBV5-1 and TRBJ1-1; TRBD1 matches at 7 bases. The CDR3 spans 15 residues. Germline V lookup: CDR1 SGHRS, CDR2 YFSETQ. V shed 4 bases and J 3 bases; nucleotides not matched to a gene: 9. The CDR3 bases are TGCGCCAGCAGCGACACAGGGGCAGGAGACACTGAAGCTTTCTTT. Translating gives CASSDTGAGDTEAFF.

The J gene is TRBJ1-2, the V gene TRBV14, with D possibly being TRBD1 (6 bases). Germline lookup yields CDR1 SGHDN and CDR2 FVKESK. V gave up 2 bases and J gave up 6 bases, with 10 bases separating them. The CDR3 contains 13 residues. This CDR3 is CASSQTGPDGYTF. The DNA of the CDR3 is TGTGCCAGCAGCCAAACAGGGCCGGATGGCTACACCTTC.

The CDR3 sequence is CASSIDLASKAFF. The CDR3 nucleotides are TGTGCCAGTAGTATAGATTTGGCTTCGAAAGCTTTCTTT. The chain has TRBV19 and TRBJ1-1; D is unclear. CDR1 LNHDA and CDR2 SQIVND come from the germline V gene (reference sequence). The CDR3 totals 13 residues. V dropped 0 bases and J dropped 9 bases, with 11 bases sitting between them.

This chain uses TRBV5-4 with TRBJ2-1, with TRBD2 matching over 9 bases. There are 15 residues in the CDR3. Losses at the gene ends were 0 bases for V and 7 bases for J; bases not matched to a gene: 5. Germline values: CDR1 SGHNT, CDR2 YYREEE (reference sequence). The CDR3 nucleotides are TGTGCCAGCAGCTTGGCCGCGGGGGGGCTTAATGAGCAGTTCTTC. Its translation is CASSLAAGGLNEQFF.

This clone was detected once. Different DNA sequences within this sample yield the same CDR3. The chain uses TRBV7-3 and TRBJ2-3; 7 bases are a match to TRBD2. V shed 5 bases, J shed 3 bases, and the junction held 8 bases outside the gene matches. This CDR3 has 15 amino acids. Germline V gives CDR1 SGHTA, CDR2 FQGTGA. The CDR3 sequence is CASSPNGGSTDTQYF. The CDR3 DNA follows: TGTGCCAGCAGCCCTAATGGCGGGAGTACAGATACGCAGTATTTT. Variable domain in full (rest from reference TRBV7-3 and TRBJ2-3): GAGVSQTPSNKVTEKGKYVELRCDPISGHTALYWYRQSLGQGPEFLIYFQGTGAADDSGLPNDRFFAVRPEGSVSTLKIQRTERGDSAVYLCASSPNGGSTDTQYFGPGTRLTVL.

The J gene is TRBJ1-5, the V gene TRBV2, with 9 bases fitting TRBD1. This CDR3 has 16 amino acids. J gave up 5 bases and V 1 base, and 6 bases lay outside the gene matches. CDR1 and CDR2 from the germline V gene are SNHLY and FYNNEI. The CDR3 DNA sequence: TGTGCCAGCAGTGAAGGACCGGGACAGGGTTATCAGCCCCAGCATTTT. Residues: CASSEGPGQGYQPQHF.

The chain links TRBV3-1 (or the pseudogene TRBV3-2) to TRBJ2-7; TRBD2 aligns across 9 bases. From germline, CDR1 is LGHDT and CDR2 YNNKEL (reference sequence). V lost 4 bases, J lost 2 bases, and 3 bases stayed unmatched. CDR3 length equals 14 residues. CDR3 coding DNA: TGTGCCAGCAGCCGACTAGCGGTACCCTACGAGCAGTACTTC. This translates into CASSRLAVPYEQYF.

This chain links TRBV5-1 with TRBJ1-1; no definite D call. The CDR3 length is 17 residues. The V end lost 0 bases, the J end lost 1 base, and 16 bases lay between the germline ends. The germline gives CDR1 SGHRS, CDR2 YFSETQ. CDR3 sequence reads: CASSLDISPRGNTEAFF. For the CDR3, the DNA is TGCGCCAGCAGCTTGGATATCTCCCCTCGAGGGAACACTGAAGCTTTCTTT.

The chain is built from TRBV11-3 and TRBJ2-1, with TRBD1 identical over 8 bases. This CDR3 comprises 17 residues. Germline-derived CDR1 and CDR2 are SGHNT and YENEEA. With V trimmed by 0 bases and J by 6 bases, 10 bases remained unmatched. The CDR3 DNA sequence: TGTGCCAGCAGCTTAGATTCAGGGACAGGAAACCTCAATGAGCAGTTCTTC. It codes for CASSLDSGTGNLNEQFF.

The rearrangement joins TRBV6-6 to TRBJ1-1; D remains unclear. This CDR3 has 13 amino acids. Germline CDR1 and CDR2: MNHNY and SVGAGI (reference sequence). V lost 4 bases and J 1 base, leaving 7 bases between the germline ends. The CDR3 DNA follows: TGTGCCAGCAGTTTGGCATGGAACACTGAAGCTTTCTTT. Translation: CASSLAWNTEAFF.

The chain is built from TRBV6-6 and TRBJ2-2, with 10 bases fitting TRBD1. The germline V gene has CDR1 MNHNY and CDR2 SVGAGI (reference sequence). The CDR3 is 14 residues long. Trimming cost V 7 bases and J 7 bases; bases outside gene matches: 6. The chain's CDR3 is CASIRQGAGGELFF. The DNA for the CDR3 is TGTGCCAGCATCAGACAGGGGGCCGGCGGGGAGCTGTTTTTT.

The genes are TRBV9 and TRBJ1-2; 9 bases match TRBD1. The CDR3 runs to 17 residues. Germline assignment: CDR1 SGDLS and CDR2 YYNGEE. V dropped 0 bases and J dropped 6; count of bases not matched to a gene: 12. In DNA, the CDR3 is TGTGCCAGCAGCGTAGCTACGTCTGGGACAGGGTTCCATGGCTACACCTTC. Translation gives CASSVATSGTGFHGYTF.

This clone was seen more than once but under ten times. The chain carries TRBV11-2 and TRBJ1-3; a possible D gene is TRBD1 (6 bases). V lost 3 bases and J lost 3, with 12 bases in between. Per germline, CDR1 SGHAT and CDR2 FQNNGV. The CDR3 totals 15 residues. In nucleotides, the CDR3 is TGTGCCAGCAGCTTGAGCAGGGGAGATGGAAACACCATATATTTT. Its translation is CASSLSRGDGNTIYF.

This chain uses TRBV18 with TRBJ1-2; TRBD1 agrees at 7 bases. The CDR3 loop spans 14 amino acids. V shed 2 bases and J 4 bases; nucleotides not matched to a gene: 4. CDR1 KGHSH and CDR2 LQKENI come from the germline V gene. CDR3 DNA sequence: TGTGCCAGCTCACCAAAAACAGGGGCCTATGGCTACACCTTC. Protein: CASSPKTGAYGYTF.

The genes are TRBV28 and TRBJ1-6; D may be TRBD1 (6 bases). Trimming cost V 2 bases and J 6 bases, with 11 bases left between them. The CDR3 extends over 15 amino acids. CDR1 MDHEN and CDR2 SYDVKM come from the germline V gene. CDR3 sequence: CASSLLGQINSPLHF. In nucleotides, the CDR3 is TGTGCCAGCAGTTTACTAGGACAGATTAATTCACCCCTCCACTTT.